These T cell receptor beta chains were read from a single sample in a study of T cell repertoires in cytomegalovirus infection. These TCRs are of unknown antigen specificity. TCRdb processed the reads anew with MiXCR; each CDR3 protein has one entry. This table has some 590,000 distinct CDR3 sequences, around two fifths appearing once. Sequenced here: cultured PBMCs, sampled from culture after CMV antigen stimulation. These receptors were collected from a human donor in good health (CMV status not recorded). Some clones in this sample may be carry-over from other donors' samples. Both conserved end residues are part of each CDR3. A D gene is named only where the DNA matches it firmly. The size of a clone is reported for some rows only, either as once, few or many, or as a class for expanded clones.

clone_size	d_call	v_call	j_call	cdr3_aa	cdr3_nt
few	.	TRBV7-2	TRBJ1-1	CASSLRSHTEAFF	TGTGCCAGCAGCTTAAGGTCTCACACTGAAGCTTTCTTT
once	.	TRBV5-4	TRBJ2-7	CASRQLSYEQYF	TGTGCCAGCAGACAGTTGAGCTACGAGCAGTACTTC
.	.	TRBV14	TRBJ2-5	CASSQVVPHPLGETQYF	TGTGCCAGCAGCCAAGTTGTGCCACACCCGTTGGGAGAGACCCAGTACTTC
few	TRBD2	TRBV5-5	TRBJ2-3	CASSSPTSGGTDTQYF	TGTGCCAGCAGCTCTCCGACTAGCGGGGGCACAGATACGCAGTATTTT
many	.	TRBV12-3/TRBV12-4	TRBJ2-7	CATQPRPNRHEQYF	TGTGCCACCCAGCCCCGACCAAACAGGCACGAGCAGTACTTC
.	TRBD2	TRBV20-1	TRBJ2-7	CSAGGSGTLYEQYF	TGCAGTGCTGGGGGAAGCGGGACCCTCTACGAGCAGTACTTC
.	TRBD1	TRBV7-6	TRBJ1-1	CASSTRAGGNTEAFF	TGTGCCAGCAGCACCCGGGCAGGGGGGAACACTGAAGCTTTCTTT
.	.	TRBV6-2/TRBV6-3	TRBJ2-7	CASSYVQAEYEQYF	TGTGCCAGCAGTTACGTGCAGGCGGAGTACGAGCAGTACTTC
few	TRBD2	TRBV7-9	TRBJ2-3	CASSLALAGPSTDTQYF	TGTGCCAGCAGCTTAGCACTAGCGGGCCCTAGCACAGATACGCAGTATTTT
.	.	TRBV15	TRBJ1-3	CATSRDTRGASGNTIYF	TGTGCCACCAGCAGAGATACTCGGGGGGCTTCTGGAAACACCATATATTTT
.	TRBD2	TRBV6-1	TRBJ2-3	CAGTWEGLAGRDTQYF	TGTGCCGGAACCTGGGAGGGACTAGCGGGGAGAGATACGCAGTATTTT
few	.	TRBV7-9	TRBJ2-6	CASSYYRISGPHHSGANVLTF	TGTGCCAGCAGCTACTACCGAATATCCGGGCCACACCACTCTGGGGCCAACGTCCTGACTTTC
.	TRBD1	TRBV15	TRBJ1-6	CATSRDLGGRWDNSPLHF	TGTGCCACCAGCAGAGACTTAGGGGGCAGGTGGGATAATTCACCCCTCCACTTT
many	.	TRBV7-2	TRBJ2-5	CASSLAGLRGRETQYF	TGTGCCAGCAGCTTAGCTGGTTTGAGGGGCCGAGAGACCCAGTACTTC
.	.	TRBV20-1	TRBJ1-2	CSARPPEGYTF	TGCAGTGCTAGGCCCCCGGAAGGCTACACCTTC
few	TRBD2	TRBV7-6	TRBJ2-1	CASSHRLAGGRDEQFF	TGTGCCAGCAGCCACCGACTAGCGGGAGGGCGGGATGAGCAGTTCTTC
.	.	TRBV6-2/TRBV6-3	TRBJ2-2	CASSYGSYGELFF	TGTGCCAGCAGTTACGGGAGTTACGGGGAGCTGTTTTTT
.	.	TRBV28	TRBJ1-2	CASSLGLAVPYGYTF	TGTGCCAGCAGTTTAGGGTTGGCGGTACCTTATGGCTACACCTTC
few	TRBD2	TRBV4-3	TRBJ2-3	CASSQEHTSANTDTQYF	TGCGCCAGCAGCCAAGAGCATACTAGCGCAAACACAGATACGCAGTATTTT
.	TRBD2	TRBV7-2	TRBJ2-5	CASNGGGAGETQYF	TGTGCCAGCAACGGCGGGGGGGCCGGGGAGACCCAGTACTTC
few	TRBD2	TRBV4-3	TRBJ2-3	CASSGLAGRGVDTQYF	TGCGCCAGCAGCGGCTTAGCGGGGAGGGGGGTAGATACGCAGTATTTT
.	TRBD1	TRBV5-4	TRBJ2-5	CASSWVGQGEETQYF	TGTGCCAGCAGCTGGGTGGGACAGGGGGAAGAGACCCAGTACTTC
few	TRBD2	TRBV12-3/TRBV12-4	TRBJ2-1	CASSLGTSRDEQFF	TGTGCCAGCAGTTTGGGGACTAGTCGGGACGAGCAGTTCTTC
.	.	TRBV3-1	TRBJ1-6	CASSQGVRSPLHF	TGTGCCAGCAGCCAGGGGGTGCGGTCACCCCTCCACTTT
.	TRBD1	TRBV7-6	TRBJ2-7	CASSLTPDRGANEQYF	TGTGCCAGCAGCTTAACCCCGGACAGGGGGGCCAACGAGCAGTACTTC
many	.	TRBV7-2	TRBJ1-5	CASSSLGGGNQPQHF	TGTGCCAGCAGCTCCCTTGGAGGGGGCAATCAGCCCCAGCATTTT
.	.	TRBV6-8	TRBJ2-5	CASSYLGRGETQYF	TGTGCCAGCAGTTACTTGGGGCGGGGAGAGACCCAGTACTTC
.	.	TRBV12-3/TRBV12-4	TRBJ2-1	CASSWGATNNEQFF	TGTGCCAGCAGTTGGGGGGCAACTAACAATGAGCAGTTCTTC